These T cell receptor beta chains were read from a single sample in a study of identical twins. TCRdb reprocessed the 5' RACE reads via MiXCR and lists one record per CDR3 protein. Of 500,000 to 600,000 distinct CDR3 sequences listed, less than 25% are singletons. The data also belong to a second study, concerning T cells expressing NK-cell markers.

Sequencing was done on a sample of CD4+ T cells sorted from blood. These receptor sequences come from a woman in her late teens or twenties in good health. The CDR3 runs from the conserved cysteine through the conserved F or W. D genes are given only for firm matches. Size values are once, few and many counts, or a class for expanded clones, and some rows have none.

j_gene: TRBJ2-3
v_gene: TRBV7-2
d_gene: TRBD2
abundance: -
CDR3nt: TGTGCCAGCAGCTTAGCGGTAGCGGGACCTCCCACAGATACGCAGTATTTT
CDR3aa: CASSLAVAGPPTDTQYF

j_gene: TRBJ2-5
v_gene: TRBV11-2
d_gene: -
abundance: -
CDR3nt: TGTGCCAGCAGCTTAGGAAGGTCCCAGTACTTC
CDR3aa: CASSLGRSQYF

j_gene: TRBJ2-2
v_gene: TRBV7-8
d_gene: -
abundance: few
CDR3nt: TGTGCCAGCAGCAGGACTTCCTTGGCCGGGGAGCTGTTTTTT
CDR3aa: CASSRTSLAGELFF

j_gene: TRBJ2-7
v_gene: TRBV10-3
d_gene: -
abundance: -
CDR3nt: TGTGCCATCAGTGGAATGGGTTACGAGCAGTACTTC
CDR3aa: CAISGMGYEQYF

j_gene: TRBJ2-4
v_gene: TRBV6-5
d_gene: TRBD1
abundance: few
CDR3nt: TGTGCCAGCAGTTCCAGGGGGCGCGGAAACATTCAGTACTTC
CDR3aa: CASSSRGRGNIQYF

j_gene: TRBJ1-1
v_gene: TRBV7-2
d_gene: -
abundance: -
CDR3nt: TGTGCCAGCAGCATTCGGTCGAATAGGGCTTTCTTT
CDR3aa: CASSIRSNRAFF

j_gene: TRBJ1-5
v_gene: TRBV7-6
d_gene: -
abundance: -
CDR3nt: TGTGCCAGCAGCGCCGGACTCTTCAATCAGCCCCAGCATTTT
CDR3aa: CASSAGLFNQPQHF

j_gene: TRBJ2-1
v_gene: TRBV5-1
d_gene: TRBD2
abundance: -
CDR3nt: TGCGCCAGCAGCAACCTAAGCGGGGGGGCGGATAATGAGCAGTTCTTC
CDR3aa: CASSNLSGGADNEQFF

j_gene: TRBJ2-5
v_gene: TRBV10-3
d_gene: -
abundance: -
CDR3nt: TGTGCCATCAGTGAACGCCGGTTGGGCGAGACCCAGTACTTC
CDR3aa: CAISERRLGETQYF

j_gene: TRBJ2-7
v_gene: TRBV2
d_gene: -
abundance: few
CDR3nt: TGTGCCAGCAGACTCTCGACAATTACCTACGAGCAGTACTTC
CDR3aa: CASRLSTITYEQYF

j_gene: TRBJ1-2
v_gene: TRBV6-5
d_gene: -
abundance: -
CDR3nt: TGTGCCAGCAGTTACGGGGGGAGGACCACCTTC
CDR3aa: CASSYGGRTTF

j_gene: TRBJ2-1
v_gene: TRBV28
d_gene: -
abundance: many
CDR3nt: TGTGCCAGCAGCTTAGAGGGGGGTGCCTCCTACAATGAGCAGTTCTTC
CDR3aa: CASSLEGGASYNEQFF

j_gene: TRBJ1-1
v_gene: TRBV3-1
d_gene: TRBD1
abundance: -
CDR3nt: TGTGCCAGCAGCCCGCCGGGACAGGGGATCTTTTTGGCTTTCTTT
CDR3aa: CASSPPGQGIFLAFF

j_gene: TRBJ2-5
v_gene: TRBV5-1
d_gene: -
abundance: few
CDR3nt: TGCGCCAGCAGCTTGACGAACGGGAGAGGAGAGACCCAGTACTTC
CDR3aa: CASSLTNGRGETQYF

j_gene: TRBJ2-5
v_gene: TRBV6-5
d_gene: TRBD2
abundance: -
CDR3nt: TGTGCCAGCAGTTACGGGATTAGCGGGGTCCAAGAGACCCAGTACTTC
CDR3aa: CASSYGISGVQETQYF

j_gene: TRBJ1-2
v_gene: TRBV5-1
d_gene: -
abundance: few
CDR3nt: TGCGCCAGCAGCGAGGCTTTTAGCTATGGCTACACCTTC
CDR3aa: CASSEAFSYGYTF

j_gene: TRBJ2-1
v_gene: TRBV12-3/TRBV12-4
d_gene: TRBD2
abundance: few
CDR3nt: TGTGCCAGCAGTTCCCCTACCCGACTAGCGGGAGGAATAAATGAGCAGTTCTTC
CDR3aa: CASSSPTRLAGGINEQFF

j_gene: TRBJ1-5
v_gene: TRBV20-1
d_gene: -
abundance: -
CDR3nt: TGCAGTGCCACAGGGTTGGCTCAGCCCCAGCATTTT
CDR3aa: CSATGLAQPQHF

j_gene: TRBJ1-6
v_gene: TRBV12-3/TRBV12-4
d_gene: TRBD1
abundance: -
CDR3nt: TGTGCCAGCAGTTGGGACAGGACCTATTCACCCCTCCACTTT
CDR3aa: CASSWDRTYSPLHF

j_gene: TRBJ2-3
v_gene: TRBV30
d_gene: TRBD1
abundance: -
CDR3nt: TGTGCCTGGAGTGCGGGGACAGCCCTTACGGATACGCAGTATTTT
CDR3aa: CAWSAGTALTDTQYF

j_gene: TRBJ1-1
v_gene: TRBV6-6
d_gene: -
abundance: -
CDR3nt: TGTGCCAGCAGCCGACCCCCAGCTGAAGCTTTCTTT
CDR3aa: CASSRPPAEAFF

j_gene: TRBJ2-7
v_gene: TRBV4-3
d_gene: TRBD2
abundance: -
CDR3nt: TGCGCCAGCAGCATAAGACTTGTCGGAGCGGGACTTACCTACGAGCAGTACTTC
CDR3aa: CASSIRLVGAGLTYEQYF

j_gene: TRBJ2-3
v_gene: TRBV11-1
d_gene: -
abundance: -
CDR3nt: TGTGCCAGCGCGTCAACCCCAACAGATACGCAGTATTTT
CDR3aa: CASASTPTDTQYF

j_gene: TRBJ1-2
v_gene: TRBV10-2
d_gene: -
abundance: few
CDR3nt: TGCGCCAGCAGTGAAAGGGGCGTGGATGGCTACACCTTC
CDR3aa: CASSERGVDGYTF

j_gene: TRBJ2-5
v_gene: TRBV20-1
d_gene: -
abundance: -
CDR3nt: TGCAGTGCTAGTTCAGTGTACCAAGAGACCCAGTACTTC
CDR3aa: CSASSVYQETQYF

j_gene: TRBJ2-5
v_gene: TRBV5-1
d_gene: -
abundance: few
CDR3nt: TGCGCCAGCGGTCGGGCGGCCTTGGTAGGGGAGACCCAGTACTTC
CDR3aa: CASGRAALVGETQYF

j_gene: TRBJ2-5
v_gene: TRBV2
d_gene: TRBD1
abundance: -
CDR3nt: TGTGCCAGCAGCGGGGACAGGACACAAGAGACCCAGTACTTC
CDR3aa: CASSGDRTQETQYF

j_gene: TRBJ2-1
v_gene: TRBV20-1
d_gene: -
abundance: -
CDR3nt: TGCAGTGCTAGTTGGTCAACGGGCAATGAGCAGTTCTTC
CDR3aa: CSASWSTGNEQFF

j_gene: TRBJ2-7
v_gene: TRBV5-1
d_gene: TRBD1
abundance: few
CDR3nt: TGCGCCAGCAGCTTACGGACAGGGGAAGAGCAGTACTTC
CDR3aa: CASSLRTGEEQYF

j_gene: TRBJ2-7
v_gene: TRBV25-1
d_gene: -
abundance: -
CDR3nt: TGTGCCAGCAGTGATGCCCTCCGCGGCTACGAGCAGTACTTC
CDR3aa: CASSDALRGYEQYF

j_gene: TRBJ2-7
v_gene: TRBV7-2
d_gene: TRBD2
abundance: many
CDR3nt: TGTGCCAGCAGCTTAACGGGACTAGCGGGAGTAGGCTCCTACGAGCAGTACTTC
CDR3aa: CASSLTGLAGVGSYEQYF

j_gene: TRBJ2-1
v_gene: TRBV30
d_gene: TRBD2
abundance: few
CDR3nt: TGTGCCAGAGAAACTAGCGGGAGTAGGAATGAGCAGTTCTTC
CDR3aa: CARETSGSRNEQFF

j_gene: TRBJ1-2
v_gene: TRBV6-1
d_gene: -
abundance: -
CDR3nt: TGTGCCAGCGGGATGTCTAACTATGGCTACACCTTC
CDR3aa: CASGMSNYGYTF